A selection of T cell receptor beta chains follows, all from one sample in a study of shared clonotypes between healthy human individuals. TCRdb's copy holds only in-frame clones and misses some; the assay was immunoSEQ multiplex PCR. Of 660,000 or so clones in the sample, roughly 96% are singletons; the top ten hold approximately 0.12%. Source material: naive CD8+ T cells sorted from blood. These TCRs come from a woman between 25 and 40 years old in good health. Each CDR3 is given with its conserved first and last residue. D genes are given only for firm matches. Part of the rows lack a size; the others show once, few, many or a class for expanded clones.

len	j_gene	abundance	v_gene	d_gene	CDR3aa	CDR3nt
11	TRBJ2-1	-	TRBV29-1	-	CSVEGRREQFF	TGCAGCGTTGAAGGGAGAAGAGAGCAGTTCTTC
16	TRBJ2-2	-	TRBV6-5	-	CASSSDLERNTGELFF	TGTGCCAGCAGTTCAGATCTCGAAAGAAACACCGGGGAGCTGTTTTTT
14	TRBJ2-3	-	TRBV9	TRBD2	CASSVSGITDTQYF	TGTGCCAGCAGCGTCAGCGGGATCACAGATACGCAGTATTTT
16	TRBJ2-3	-	TRBV19	-	CASSIWGGSAPDTQYF	TGTGCCAGTAGTATCTGGGGTGGTTCTGCCCCGGATACGCAGTATTTT
13	TRBJ2-1	once	TRBV7-9	-	CASSLEGVDEQFF	TGTGCCAGCAGCTTAGAGGGGGTTGATGAGCAGTTCTTC
13	TRBJ1-1	-	TRBV9	-	CASSVIQELGAFF	TGTGCCAGCAGCGTAATACAGGAATTGGGAGCTTTCTTT
13	TRBJ2-7	-	TRBV27	-	CASSFYPEGEQYF	TGTGCCAGCAGTTTTTACCCGGAGGGCGAGCAGTACTTC
14	TRBJ1-5	-	TRBV4-1	TRBD1	CASSTGTGPQPQHF	TGCGCCAGCAGCACCGGGACAGGCCCTCAGCCCCAGCATTTT
14	TRBJ2-7	-	TRBV19	-	CASSFDPGSYEQYF	TGTGCCAGTAGTTTCGACCCGGGGTCCTACGAGCAGTACTTC
13	TRBJ1-1	few	TRBV27	-	CASSSSGYTEAFF	TGTGCCAGCAGTTCCTCAGGTTACACTGAAGCTTTCTTT
16	TRBJ2-1	-	TRBV7-9	-	CASSSLLGIPYNEQFF	TGTGCCAGCAGCTCATTGCTAGGGATCCCCTACAATGAGCAGTTCTTC
19	TRBJ2-1	-	TRBV10-2	TRBD2	CASSEPKSIAGTPYNEQFF	TGCGCCAGCAGTGAGCCGAAGAGCATAGCGGGAACGCCCTACAATGAGCAGTTCTTC
12	TRBJ2-1	-	TRBV5-1	-	CASSPGFSLQFF	TGCGCCAGCAGCCCGGGTTTTAGTTTGCAGTTCTTC
15	TRBJ2-1	-	TRBV10-3	TRBD1	CAIKGGTGVSNEQFF	TGTGCCATCAAGGGCGGGACAGGGGTTTCAAATGAGCAGTTCTTC
15	TRBJ2-3	-	TRBV19	TRBD2	CASANGAGVPDTQYF	TGTGCCAGTGCGAACGGGGCGGGGGTCCCAGATACGCAGTATTTT
14	TRBJ2-7	-	TRBV5-6	-	CASSFQGDPYEQYF	TGTGCCAGCAGCTTTCAAGGAGATCCCTACGAGCAGTACTTC